This T cell receptor beta chain was identified during a study of blood T cell repertoires in COVID-19. Between the trimmed V and J ends, which lost 2 bases and 2 bases, there was a span of 10 bases. The CDR3 spans 14 residues. The V gene's germline CDR1 is SGHVS and CDR2 FQNEAQ. Clones were sequenced by immunoSEQ multiplex PCR, and TCRdb holds only the in-frame ones, with some missing. Among around 170,000 clones listed, over 80% were seen once. V and J are TRBV7-8 and TRBJ2-7; maybe TRBD2 (6 bases). Sequencing used peripheral blood. The TCR comes from a man between 65 and 85 years old who had recovered from COVID-19. In nucleotides, the CDR3 is TGTGCCAGCAGCTTAAGTCTAGCGACCTACGAGCAGTACTTC. This translates into CASSLSLATYEQYF.